This T cell receptor (beta chain) was captured by sequencing in a study of T cells and Merkel cell carcinoma outcomes. The CDR3 has 15 amino acids. Trimming took off 3 bases at V and 2 bases at J, with 12 bases between the two ends. In germline, CDR1 is MNHNS, CDR2 SASEGT. Clones were sequenced by immunoSEQ multiplex PCR, and TCRdb holds only the in-frame ones, with some missing. In the table there are under 8,000 clones, 90% of which are singletons. The origin of this receptor is a human donor with Merkel cell carcinoma. The chain uses TRBV6-1 and TRBJ2-3, with D perhaps TRBD1 (5 bases). Sequenced input: tumor tissue from Merkel cell carcinoma. CDR3 loop: CASSEGPASTDTQYF. CDR3 nucleotide sequence: TGTGCCAGCAGTGAGGGGCCAGCATCCACAGATACGCAGTATTTT.